Below, 21 T cell receptor beta chains from the same sample are listed, as sequenced in a study of beta chain features in type 1 diabetes. The whole isolated RNA underwent reverse transcription, so sequencing captured expressed TCRB transcripts. The method was immunoSEQ multiplex PCR; TCRdb's version includes in-frame clones alone and lacks a portion of them. The sample lists 500,000 to 850,000 clones, 11% to 15% occurring once. These receptors' targets are unknown. Study outcomes and limitations: When Type 1 diabetes patients were examined, their TCRB CDR3s proved moderately but significantly shorter in all four CD4+ subsets.

The sample comprised naive CD4+ T cells from blood. Receptors were obtained from a man aged 18 to 30 with type 1 diabetes.

The genes are TRBV2 and TRBJ1-5; 9 bases align to TRBD1. V was clipped by 6 bases and J by 6 bases; unmatched bases: 6. CDR3 size: 14 residues. CDR1 and CDR2 from the germline V gene are SNHLY and FYNNEI. The CDR3 nucleotides are TGTGCCAGCAGCCCGGGACAGGGTAGTCAGCCCCAGCATTTT. Its translation is CASSPGQGSQPQHF.

The rearrangement uses TRBV6-5 and TRBJ1-5, with 7 bases fitting TRBD1. CDR3 length: 14 residues. The V gene's germline CDR1 is MNHEY and CDR2 SVGAGI. After removal of 0 bases from V and 7 bases from J, the junction contained 3 bases not matched to a gene. This CDR3 is CASSYSTGKQPQHF. CDR3 coding DNA: TGTGCCAGCAGTTACTCGACAGGGAAGCAGCCCCAGCATTTT.

The rearrangement uses TRBV15 and TRBJ2-5; no definite D call. The V gene lost 1 base and the J gene lost 2 bases, with 11 bases spanning the gap. CDR3 length equals 15 residues. Germline V gene lookup returns CDR1 LNHNV and CDR2 YYDKDF (reference sequence). Here the CDR3 DNA reads TGTGCCACCAGCAGAGGCCGACCAGAACAAGAGACCCAGTACTTC. Encoded protein: CATSRGRPEQETQYF.

This clone was seen only a few times. DNA of the CDR3: TGTGCCAGCAGCTTAGTCCCCCGGAACACTGAAGCTTTCTTT. Protein: CASSLVPRNTEAFF. The rearrangement uses TRBV7-9 and TRBJ1-1, with D unresolved. V lost 1 base and J lost 1, with 7 bases in between. Germline V gene lookup returns CDR1 SEHNR and CDR2 FQNEAQ (reference sequence). The CDR3 length is 14 residues.

The rearrangement links TRBV28 to TRBJ2-4, with D perhaps TRBD1 (5 bases). The V and J ends lost 3 bases and 0 bases respectively, with 9 bases between them. The CDR3 contains 15 residues. Germline CDR1 is MDHEN and CDR2 is SYDVKM. The CDR3 DNA reads TGTGCCAGCAGTTTGGTGGGGCTAGCCAAAAACATTCAGTACTTC. Protein sequence: CASSLVGLAKNIQYF.

A few counts support this clone. The gene calls are TRBV29-1 and TRBJ2-5; D is possibly TRBD2 (7 bases). V was clipped by 4 bases and J by 5 bases, with 23 bases between them. The CDR3 contains 16 residues. Germline loops: CDR1 SQVTM, CDR2 ANQGSEA. The CDR3 reads CSVAASQGRVSETQYF. CDR3 sequence (DNA): TGCAGCGTTGCGGCGTCTCAGGGGAGGGTATCGGAGACCCAGTACTTC.

This clone was found a few times. The chain carries TRBV9 and TRBJ1-2; D not resolved. The ends were cut back, 3 bases at V and 3 bases at J, with 18 bases in the middle. The CDR3 length is 16 residues. Germline CDR1 reads SGDLS; CDR2 reads YYNGEE. This CDR3 reads CASSARGPNDDYGYTF. The DNA of the CDR3 is TGTGCCAGCAGCGCCCGCGGGCCGAATGATGACTATGGCTACACCTTC.

This chain connects TRBV2 to TRBJ2-2, with D perhaps being TRBD1 or TRBD2 (5 bases each). V was shortened by 6 bases and J by 3 bases, with 11 bases between the two germline ends. The V gene's germline CDR1 is SNHLY and CDR2 FYNNEI. This CDR3 spans 14 amino acids. In DNA, the CDR3 is TGTGCCAGCAGAGGGGACGGATACACCGGGGAGCTGTTTTTT. As protein: CASRGDGYTGELFF.

As regards this clone: The same CDR3 can be traced to other DNA sequences in this sample. The rearrangement links TRBV9 to TRBJ1-1; D not resolved. From germline, CDR1 is SGDLS and CDR2 YYNGEE. V was clipped by 4 bases and J by 0 bases, with 7 bases between them. This CDR3 comprises 13 residues. The CDR3 DNA follows: TGTGCCAGCAGCTCGACGGTGAACACTGAAGCTTTCTTT. The encoded protein is CASSSTVNTEAFF.

This clone occurred a few times. V is TRBV2 and J is TRBJ1-1; D is perhaps TRBD1 (6 bases). The CDR3 extends over 14 amino acids. The germline gives CDR1 SNHLY, CDR2 FYNNEI. Between the trimmed V and J ends, which lost 6 bases and 5 bases, there was a span of 16 bases. DNA for the CDR3: TGTGCCAGCAGGGAGGACAGCCGGGGGACTGAAGCTTTCTTT. It codes for CASREDSRGTEAFF.

The chain links TRBV5-1 to TRBJ1-5; the D gene is possibly TRBD1 (5 bases). The length of the CDR3 is 15 residues. The V gene lost 0 bases and the J gene lost 1 base, with 8 bases spanning the gap. CDR1 and CDR2 from the germline V gene are SGHRS and YFSETQ. CDR3 protein: CASSLGDSSNQPQHF. CDR3 coding DNA: TGCGCCAGCAGCTTGGGAGACAGCAGCAATCAGCCCCAGCATTTT.

This clone has more than one count but fewer than ten. CDR3 bases: TGTGCCCAGCGGGGGTCTGGAAACACCATATATTTT. Translating it yields CAQRGSGNTIYF. The chain joins TRBV13 to TRBJ1-3, with a weak D call TRBD1 (5 bases). V gave up 11 bases and J gave up 1 base, with 9 bases separating them. The CDR3 runs to 12 residues. CDR1 and CDR2 (germline): PRHDT, FYEKMQ (reference sequence).

This sequence joins TRBV6-5 and TRBJ2-1, with TRBD2 matching over 8 bases. V was pared by 8 bases and J by 8 bases, with 8 bases of the junction left unmatched. Germline V lookup: CDR1 MNHEY, CDR2 SVGAGI. The CDR3 sequence is 13 residues long. The CDR3 protein is CASRTSKVHEQFF. The CDR3 DNA sequence: TGTGCCAGCCGGACTAGCAAAGTTCATGAGCAGTTCTTC.

The genes are TRBV9 and TRBJ2-1; 12 nucleotides align to TRBD2. The CDR3 is made up of 15 amino acids. Germline V gene data show CDR1 as SGDLS and CDR2 as YYNGEE. V lost 0 bases and J lost 8; bases outside the gene matches: 3. CDR3 nucleotide sequence: TGTGCCAGCAGCGTAGCGACTAGCGGGAGCTATGAGCAGTTCTTC. It is translated as CASSVATSGSYEQFF.

This chain joins TRBV19 and TRBJ1-5; unclear D gene. V dropped 2 bases and J dropped 2 bases, with 10 bases sitting between them. This CDR3 region has 15 residues. The germline gives CDR1 LNHDA, CDR2 SQIVND (reference sequence). Here the CDR3 reads CASSIWPPGNQPQHF. The CDR3 region has the DNA TGTGCCAGTAGTATATGGCCTCCTGGCAATCAGCCCCAGCATTTT.

This clone was detected a few times. The chain joins TRBV5-4 to TRBJ2-1, with 7 bases matching TRBD2. The trim removed 1 base at V and 3 bases at J, leaving 4 bases unmatched. This CDR3 region has 15 residues. The germline CDR1 and CDR2 sequences are SGHNT and YYREEE (reference sequence). The CDR3 DNA reads TGTGCCAGCAGCTTGTGGTCTAGCGGCTACAATGAGCAGTTCTTC. This codes for CASSLWSSGYNEQFF.

This clone was seen a handful of times. V and J are TRBV7-2 and TRBJ2-5; a weak D match, TRBD2 (5 bases). The V end lost 4 bases, the J end lost 0 bases, and 9 bases lay between the germline ends. The CDR3 totals 14 residues. Germline lookup yields CDR1 SGHTA and CDR2 FQGNSA. This CDR3 reads CASSSSGHQETQYF. In DNA form, the CDR3 reads TGTGCCAGCAGCTCCAGCGGCCACCAAGAGACCCAGTACTTC.

This clone showed up just a few times. The chain recombines TRBV29-1 with TRBJ2-2; no reliable D call. The CDR3 is made up of 14 amino acids. Germline lookup yields CDR1 SQVTM and CDR2 ANQGSEA. Trimming cost V 1 base and J 5 bases, with 11 bases left between them. This CDR3 reads CSVEGKRTTGELFF. As DNA, the CDR3 is TGCAGCGTTGAAGGGAAACGGACGACCGGGGAGCTGTTTTTT.

CDR3 in amino acids: CASSFTGQVDTQYF. CDR3 coding DNA: TGTGCCAGCAGTTTTACGGGACAGGTAGATACGCAGTATTTT. The chain recombines TRBV7-9 with TRBJ2-3; TRBD1 agrees at 8 bases. The CDR3 totals 14 residues. Germline CDR1 SEHNR, CDR2 FQNEAQ (reference sequence). V lost 6 bases and J lost 5; bases outside the gene matches: 7.

The chain links TRBV18 to TRBJ1-5; the D gene is possibly TRBD1 (5 bases). Germline V gives CDR1 KGHSH, CDR2 LQKENI. The V gene lost 2 bases and the J gene lost 4 bases, with 12 bases spanning the gap. This CDR3 comprises 15 residues. The CDR3: CASSPGKEGNQPQHF. CDR3 in DNA: TGTGCCAGCTCACCAGGGAAGGAGGGGAATCAGCCCCAGCATTTT.

For this clone: Other nucleotide sequences from this sample produce the same CDR3. This chain joins TRBV29-1 and TRBJ2-5, with D uncertain. V lost 0 bases to trimming and J lost 7 bases, with 0 bases between them. The germline V gene encodes CDR1 SQVTM and CDR2 ANQGSEA. The CDR3 sequence is 9 residues long. Written as DNA, the CDR3 is TGCAGCGTTGAAGAGACCCAGTACTTC. Its protein is CSVEETQYF.